This T cell receptor (beta chain) stems from a study of blood T cell repertoires in COVID-19. Across the whole study: Whether acute or convalescent, the COVID-19 samples came from the United States, Italy and Spain. The cDNA or gDNA used as material had been derived from T cells, B-cell-depleted T cells, or PBMCs.

Authors' data handling: Nucleated cell number was recorded as an estimate derived from reference gene primer amplification. Clones were sequenced by immunoSEQ multiplex PCR, and TCRdb holds only the in-frame ones, with some missing. V, J and clone size were drawn from that table, and D and trimming were deduced from the DNA. The table records 360,000 or so clones, 90% of them present only once. Trimming removed 5 bases from V and 0 bases from J, with 5 bases in between. Germline V gene sequence: CDR1 MNHEY, CDR2 SMNVEV (reference sequence). The CDR3 length is 13 residues. Material: peripheral blood. The chain recombines TRBV27 with TRBJ1-5, with D hard to call. This TCR derives from a man aged 18 to 30 with active or convalescent COVID-19. In DNA form, the CDR3 reads TGTGCCAGCAGTACTAATAGCAATCAGCCCCAGCATTTT. This sequence encodes CASSTNSNQPQHF.